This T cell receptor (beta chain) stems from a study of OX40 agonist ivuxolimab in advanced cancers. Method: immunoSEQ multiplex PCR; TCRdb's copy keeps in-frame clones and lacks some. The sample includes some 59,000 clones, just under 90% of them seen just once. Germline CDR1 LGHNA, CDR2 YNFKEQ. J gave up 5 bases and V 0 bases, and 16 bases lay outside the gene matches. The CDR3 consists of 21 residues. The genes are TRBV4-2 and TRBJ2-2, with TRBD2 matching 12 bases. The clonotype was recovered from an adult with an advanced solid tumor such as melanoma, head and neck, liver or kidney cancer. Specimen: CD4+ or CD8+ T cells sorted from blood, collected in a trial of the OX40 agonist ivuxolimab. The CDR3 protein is CASSQDMASGRAGSRTGELFF. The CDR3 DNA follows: TGTGCCAGCAGCCAAGATATGGCTAGCGGGAGGGCCGGATCGCGAACCGGGGAGCTGTTTTTT.